These 7 T cell receptor beta chains were all obtained from the same sample, sequenced in a study of blood T cells in healthy people across ages. The authors ran a second PCR of about 7 to 11 cycles using a sample-barcoded 5' primer and a J-beta primer mix. TCRdb called the 5' RACE reads again in MiXCR, with one record for every CDR3 protein. The table records about 2 million distinct CDR3 sequences, just under 50% of them present only once. The material sequenced was blood. The origin of the receptors is a woman aged 40 to 50 in good health.

The genes are TRBV20-1 and TRBJ1-5; 7 bases are shared with TRBD1. Germline V gene sequence: CDR1 DFQATT, CDR2 SNEGSKA (reference sequence). The CDR3 extends over 14 amino acids. V lost 6 bases and J lost 5; bases outside the gene matches: 10. CDR3 bases: TGCAGTGCGAAAGGGACAGTGGCTGATCAGCCCCAGCATTTT. Its translation is CSAKGTVADQPQHF.

The chain is built from TRBV5-6 and TRBJ2-7; D possibly corresponds to TRBD2 (6 bases). The CDR3 is made up of 13 amino acids. CDR1 and CDR2 (germline): SGHDT, YYEEEE. V dropped 5 bases and J dropped 5 bases, with 14 bases sitting between them. The DNA for the CDR3 is TGTGCCAGCAGTTGGGGATCGGGAGACGAGCAGTACGTC. It is translated as CASSWGSGDEQYV.

The chain carries TRBV29-1 and TRBJ1-1; 11 bases are shared with TRBD1. V trimming: 5 bases; J trimming: 3 bases; junction bases outside the gene matches: 2. This CDR3 contains 13 residues. Germline V gene lookup returns CDR1 SQVTM and CDR2 ANQGSEA. CDR3 DNA: TGCAGCGTTCCGGGACAGGGGGACACTGAAGCTTTCTTT. Translation: CSVPGQGDTEAFF.

V is TRBV29-1 and J is TRBJ1-2; TRBD1 agrees at 8 bases. The CDR3 consists of 15 residues. Per the germline V gene, CDR1 is SQVTM and CDR2 is ANQGSEA. Unmatched junction bases numbered 14, after V lost 7 bases and J lost 4 bases. The DNA of the CDR3 is TGCAGCGACCTGTTTACAGGGGGGACCATCTATGGCTACACCTTC. Translating it yields CSDLFTGGTIYGYTF.

The table lists this clonotype with a few counts. The rearrangement uses TRBV6-5 and TRBJ2-3; possibly TRBD2 for D (6 bases). This CDR3 spans 14 amino acids. Germline V gene lookup returns CDR1 MNHEY and CDR2 SVGAGI. The ends were cut back, 6 bases at V and 4 bases at J, with 14 bases in the middle. In DNA, the CDR3 is TGTGCCAGCAGAGAGGAGGGGTTCGCAGATACGCAGTATTTT. The encoded protein is CASREEGFADTQYF.

This chain connects TRBV29-1 to TRBJ1-2, with 7 nucleotides matching TRBD1. The CDR3 covers 12 residues. V lost 8 bases and J lost 3; bases outside the gene matches: 6. Per germline, CDR1 SQVTM and CDR2 ANQGSEA. The CDR3: CSSWTGDYGYTF. As DNA, the CDR3 is TGCAGCTCATGGACAGGCGACTATGGCTACACCTTC.

This clonotype showed up just once. The chain is built from TRBV20-1 and TRBJ2-1, with TRBD2 matching 10 bases. CDR1 is DFQATT and CDR2 is SNEGSKA in the germline V gene (reference sequence). The CDR3 sequence is 14 residues long. Trimming took 8 bases from V and 4 from J; bases not matched to a gene: 8. The CDR3 region is CSLFDSGRYNEQFF. Written as DNA, the CDR3 is TGCAGTCTATTCGATAGCGGGAGGTACAATGAGCAGTTCTTC.